What follows are 11 T cell receptor beta chains derived from one specimen sequenced in a study of OX40 agonist ivuxolimab in advanced cancers. Clones were read by immunoSEQ multiplex PCR, and TCRdb kept only the in-frame ones, dropping some. The sample yields roughly 48,000 clones, less than 85% seen once. Source: CD4+ or CD8+ T cells sorted from blood, taken in a trial of the OX40 agonist ivuxolimab. These receptors all come from an adult with an advanced solid tumor such as melanoma, head and neck, liver or kidney cancer.

The CDR3 sequence: CASRPGSSYNEQFF. The CDR3 DNA sequence: TGTGCCAGCAGACCCGGGAGCTCCTACAATGAGCAGTTCTTC. The chain is built from TRBV6-5 and TRBJ2-1, with D possibly matching TRBD2 (6 bases). Trimming shortened V by 6 bases and J by 0 bases, and 9 bases separated the two germline ends. This CDR3 has 14 amino acids. The germline CDR1 and CDR2 sequences are MNHEY and SVGAGI.

Only one count was recorded for this clone. The chain links TRBV9 to TRBJ2-3; D might be TRBD1 (6 bases). The CDR3 length is 14 residues. V was clipped by 4 bases and J by 4 bases, with 13 bases between them. Germline V lookup: CDR1 SGDLS, CDR2 YYNGEE. CDR3 nucleotides: TGTGCCAGCAGCTTGACAGGAGTTGCAGATACGCAGTATTTT. Protein sequence: CASSLTGVADTQYF.

This rearrangement joins TRBV7-9 to TRBJ2-2; TRBD2 aligns across 7 bases. The germline CDR1 and CDR2 sequences are SEHNR and FQNEAQ (reference sequence). The CDR3 has 14 residues. The trim removed 8 bases at V and 3 bases at J, leaving 6 bases unmatched. This CDR3 reads CASFRAGDTGELFF. The DNA for the CDR3 is TGTGCCAGCTTCAGGGCGGGGGACACCGGGGAGCTGTTTTTT.

The rearrangement uses TRBV4-1 and TRBJ2-1, with TRBD1 as a possible D gene (6 bases). Trimming shortened V by 3 bases and J by 10 bases, and 19 bases separated the two germline ends. CDR1 is MGHRA, CDR2 YSYEKL, per germline. CDR3 length: 15 residues. CDR3 amino acids: CASSQMDSALGEQFF. The CDR3 nucleotides read TGCGCCAGCAGCCAGATGGACAGTGCCCTCGGGGAGCAGTTCTTC.

The chain's CDR3 is CASSLLIQNYGYTF. The CDR3, as DNA: TGTGCCAGCAGTTTATTAATACAGAACTATGGCTACACCTTC. The chain combines TRBV28 with TRBJ1-2; no firm D call. V was shortened by 1 base and J by 2 bases, with 8 bases between the two germline ends. The CDR3 has 14 residues. The germline gives CDR1 MDHEN, CDR2 SYDVKM.

CDR3 region: CASSRGQGATDTQYF. The CDR3 DNA is TGTGCCAGCTCACGGGGACAGGGAGCCACAGATACGCAGTATTTT. This chain links TRBV18 with TRBJ2-3; 9 nucleotides line up with TRBD1. The CDR3 extends over 15 amino acids. The germline V gene encodes CDR1 KGHSH and CDR2 LQKENI. V lost 4 bases to trimming and J lost 2 bases; unmatched junction nucleotides: 4.

The genes are TRBV10-3 and TRBJ2-7, with D tentatively TRBD2 (5 bases). The CDR3 has 15 residues. The V gene lost 7 bases and the J gene lost 0 bases, with 16 bases spanning the gap. From germline, CDR1 is ENHRY and CDR2 SYGVKD. This CDR3 reads CAITSGWEDSYEQYF. The CDR3 DNA follows: TGTGCCATCACCTCGGGGTGGGAAGACTCCTACGAGCAGTACTTC.

The J gene is TRBJ2-1, the V gene TRBV19; perhaps TRBD2 as D (7 bases). Between the trimmed V and J ends, which lost 4 bases and 3 bases, there was a span of 19 bases. The CDR3 has 17 amino acids. Per the germline V gene, CDR1 is LNHDA and CDR2 is SQIVND (reference sequence). CDR3 loop: CASSTTSGGRFYNEQFF. CDR3 nucleotides: TGTGCCAGTAGTACCACTTCGGGGGGCAGGTTCTACAATGAGCAGTTCTTC.

The rearrangement joins TRBV15 to TRBJ1-4, with D possibly matching TRBD1 (6 bases). Germline CDR1 reads LNHNV; CDR2 reads YYDKDF (reference sequence). V was clipped by 3 bases and J by 8 bases, with 16 bases between them. The CDR3 covers 15 residues. CDR3 in DNA: TGTGCCACCAGCAGTGAGGGGGGGAAGAGAGAAAAACTGTTTTTT. Encoded protein: CATSSEGGKREKLFF.

This clone came up once. J is TRBJ1-5 and V is TRBV19; D gene ambiguous. With 1 base removed from V and 2 bases from J, the gap between germline ends came to 3 bases. CDR1 and CDR2 (germline): LNHDA, SQIVND (reference sequence). The CDR3 extends over 13 amino acids. The CDR3 DNA is TGTGCCAGTAGTATAGGTCGCAATCAGCCCCAGCATTTT. It specifies CASSIGRNQPQHF. The variable domain in full, completed from reference TRBV19 and TRBJ1-5, reads DGGITQSPKYLFRKEGQNVTLSCEQNLNHDAMYWYRQDPGQGLRLIYYSQIVNDFQKGDIAEGYSVSREKKESFPLTVTSAQKNPTAFYLCASSIGRNQPQHFGDGTRLSIL.

This chain links TRBV9 with TRBJ2-2; 14 nucleotides line up with TRBD2. Germline V lookup: CDR1 SGDLS, CDR2 YYNGEE. This CDR3 comprises 18 residues. Trimming took 4 bases from V and 1 from J; bases not matched to a gene: 6. CDR3 sequence reads: CASSSRLAGGGNTGELFF. The CDR3 DNA follows: TGTGCCAGCAGCTCCAGACTAGCGGGAGGGGGGAACACCGGGGAGCTGTTTTTT.